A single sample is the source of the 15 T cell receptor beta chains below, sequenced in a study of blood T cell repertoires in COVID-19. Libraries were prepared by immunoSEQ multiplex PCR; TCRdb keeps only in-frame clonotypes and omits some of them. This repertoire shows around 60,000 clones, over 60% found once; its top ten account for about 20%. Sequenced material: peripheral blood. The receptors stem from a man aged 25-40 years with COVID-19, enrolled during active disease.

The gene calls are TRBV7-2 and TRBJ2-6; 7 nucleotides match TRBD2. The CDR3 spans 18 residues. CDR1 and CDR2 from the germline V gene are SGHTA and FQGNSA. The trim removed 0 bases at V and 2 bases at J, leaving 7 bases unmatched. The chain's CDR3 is CASSLARLGRAGANVLTF. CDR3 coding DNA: TGTGCCAGCAGCTTAGCGCGCTTGGGGAGGGCTGGGGCCAACGTCCTGACTTTC.

The CDR3, as DNA: TGTGCCAGCAGTTGGGACAAGTACTATGGCTACACCTTC. Its translation: CASSWDKYYGYTF. The chain joins TRBV12-3 or TRBV12-4 to TRBJ1-2, with D possibly TRBD1 on 6 matching bases. V shed 4 bases and J shed 3 bases, with 9 bases lying between them. The CDR3 consists of 13 residues.

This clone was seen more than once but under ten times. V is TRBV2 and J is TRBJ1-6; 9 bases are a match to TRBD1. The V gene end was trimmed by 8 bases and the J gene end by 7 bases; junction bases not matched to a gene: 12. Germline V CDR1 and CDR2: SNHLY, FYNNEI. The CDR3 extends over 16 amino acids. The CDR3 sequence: CASAPGTGGRNSPLHF. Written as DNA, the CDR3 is TGTGCCAGCGCTCCCGGAACAGGGGGCAGAAATTCACCCCTCCACTTT.

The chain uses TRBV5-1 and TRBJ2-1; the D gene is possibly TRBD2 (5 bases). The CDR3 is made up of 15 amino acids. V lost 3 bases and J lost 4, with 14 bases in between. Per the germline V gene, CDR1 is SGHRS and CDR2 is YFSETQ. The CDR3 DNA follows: TGCGCCAGCAGCTCTGGACTCCGGGGATACAATGAGCAGTTCTTC. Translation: CASSSGLRGYNEQFF. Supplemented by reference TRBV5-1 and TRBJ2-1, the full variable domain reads KAGVTQTPRYLIKTRGQQVTLSCSPISGHRSVSWYQQTPGQGLQFLFEYFSETQRNKGNFPGRFSGRQFSNSRSEMNVSTLELGDSALYLCASSSGLRGYNEQFFGPGTRLTVL.

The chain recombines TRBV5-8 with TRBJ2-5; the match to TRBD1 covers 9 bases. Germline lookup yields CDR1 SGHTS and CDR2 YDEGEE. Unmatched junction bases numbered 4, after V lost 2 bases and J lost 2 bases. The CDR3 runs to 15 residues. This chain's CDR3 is CASSLGDRAQETQYF. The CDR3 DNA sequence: TGTGCCAGCAGCTTAGGGGACAGGGCGCAAGAGACCCAGTACTTC.

The CDR3 bases are TGCGCCAGCAGCTTGATACCAGGCGTTAACTATGGCTACACCTTC. Translation gives CASSLIPGVNYGYTF. J is TRBJ1-2 and V is TRBV5-1, with D uncertain. This CDR3 spans 15 amino acids. Between the trimmed V and J ends, which lost 1 base and 1 base, there was a span of 11 bases. Germline V gene sequence: CDR1 SGHRS, CDR2 YFSETQ.

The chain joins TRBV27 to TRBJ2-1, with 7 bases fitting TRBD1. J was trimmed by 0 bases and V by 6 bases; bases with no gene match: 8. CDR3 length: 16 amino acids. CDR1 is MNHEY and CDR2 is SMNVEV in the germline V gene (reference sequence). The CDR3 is CASSYRDSSSYNEQFF. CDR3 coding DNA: TGTGCCAGCAGCTATAGGGACAGTAGCTCCTACAATGAGCAGTTCTTC.

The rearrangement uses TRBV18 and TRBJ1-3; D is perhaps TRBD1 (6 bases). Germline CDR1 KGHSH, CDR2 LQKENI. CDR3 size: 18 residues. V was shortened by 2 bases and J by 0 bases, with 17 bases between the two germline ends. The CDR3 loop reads CASSPAKGGFSSGNTIYF. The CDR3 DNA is TGTGCCAGCTCACCAGCGAAAGGGGGTTTCAGCTCTGGAAACACCATATATTTT.

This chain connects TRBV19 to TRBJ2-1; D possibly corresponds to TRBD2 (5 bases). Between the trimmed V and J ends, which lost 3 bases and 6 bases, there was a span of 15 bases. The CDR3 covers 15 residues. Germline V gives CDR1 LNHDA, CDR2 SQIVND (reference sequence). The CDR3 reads CASSILPRAGNEQFF. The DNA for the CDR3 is TGTGCCAGTAGTATCCTCCCAAGGGCGGGCAATGAGCAGTTCTTC. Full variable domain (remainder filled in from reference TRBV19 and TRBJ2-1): DGGITQSPKYLFRKEGQNVTLSCEQNLNHDAMYWYRQDPGQGLRLIYYSQIVNDFQKGDIAEGYSVSREKKESFPLTVTSAQKNPTAFYLCASSILPRAGNEQFFGPGTRLTVL.

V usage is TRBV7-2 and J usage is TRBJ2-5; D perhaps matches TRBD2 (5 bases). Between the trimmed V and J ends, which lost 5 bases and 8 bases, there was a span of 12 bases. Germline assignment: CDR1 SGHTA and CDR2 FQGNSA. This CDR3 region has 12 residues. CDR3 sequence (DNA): TGTGCCAGCAGCCCGAACCGGGATACCCAGTACTTC. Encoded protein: CASSPNRDTQYF.

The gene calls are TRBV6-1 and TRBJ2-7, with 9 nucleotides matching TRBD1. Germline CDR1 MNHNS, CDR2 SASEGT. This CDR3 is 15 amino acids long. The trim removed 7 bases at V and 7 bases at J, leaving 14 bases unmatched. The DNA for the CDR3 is TGTGCCAGCAATGACTGGGGACAGGGAGTGTTAGAGCAGTACTTC. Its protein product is CASNDWGQGVLEQYF.

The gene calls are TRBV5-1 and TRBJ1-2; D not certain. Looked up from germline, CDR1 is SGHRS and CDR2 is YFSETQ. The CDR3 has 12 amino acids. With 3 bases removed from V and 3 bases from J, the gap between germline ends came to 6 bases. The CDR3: CASSSRDYGYTF. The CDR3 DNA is TGCGCCAGCAGCTCCCGGGACTATGGCTACACCTTC.

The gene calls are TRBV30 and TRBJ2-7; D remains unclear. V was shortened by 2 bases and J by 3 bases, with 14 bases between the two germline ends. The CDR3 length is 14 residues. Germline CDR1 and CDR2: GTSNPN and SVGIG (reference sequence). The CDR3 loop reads CAWSPLSGYYEQYF. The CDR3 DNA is TGTGCCTGGAGTCCACTCTCAGGATACTACGAGCAGTACTTC.

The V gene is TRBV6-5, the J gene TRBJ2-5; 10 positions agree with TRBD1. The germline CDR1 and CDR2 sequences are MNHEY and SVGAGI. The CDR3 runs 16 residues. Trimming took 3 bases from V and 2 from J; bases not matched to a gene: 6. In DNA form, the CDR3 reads TGTGCCAGCAGTTATTCGCCGGGACAGGGGCAAGAGACCCAGTACTTC. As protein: CASSYSPGQGQETQYF.

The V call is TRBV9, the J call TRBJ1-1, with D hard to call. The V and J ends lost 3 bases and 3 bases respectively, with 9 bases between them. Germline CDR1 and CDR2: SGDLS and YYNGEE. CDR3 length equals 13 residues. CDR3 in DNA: TGTGCCAGCAGCGGTGCGGGGTACACTGAAGCTTTCTTT. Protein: CASSGAGYTEAFF.